This TCR beta chain was retrieved from a study of cytomegalovirus exposure and HLA in healthy donors. Study-wide findings and caveats: Indistinguishable V segments such as TRBV6-2 and TRBV6-3 were excluded.

With 60 Vbeta and 13 Jbeta primers, the PCR was carried out. Repertoires were generated with immunoSEQ multiplex PCR, while TCRdb's copy carries only in-frame clones and drops some. Of 210,000 or so clones in the sample, 70% to 80% are singletons; the top ten hold 2.5% to 3%. Details on this clone: Its target is unknown.

Trimming took 2 bases from V and 0 from J, leaving 14 bases between them. This CDR3 comprises 17 residues. The V gene's germline CDR1 is MNHEY and CDR2 SMNVEV (reference sequence). The chain employs TRBV27 and TRBJ2-1, with D unresolved. This TCR was recovered from a woman aged 55-69 years in good health and CMV-seropositive. What was sequenced was PBMCs. This CDR3 reads CASSLSNSPSSYNEQFF. The CDR3 DNA follows: TGTGCCAGCAGTTTAAGTAACTCCCCGTCCTCCTACAATGAGCAGTTCTTC.